These 30 T cell receptor beta chains came from one sample sequenced in a study of response to subunit inactivated influenza vaccine. MiXCR, applied by TCRdb to the RT-PCR reads, yields one record per CDR3 protein. The table has about 830,000 distinct CDR3 sequences, around 20% seen once; the top ten hold approximately 10%. Sequenced here: PBMCs from blood, sampled approximately 5 days after vaccination. Receptors originate from a man in his forties or fifties who received an inactivated influenza vaccine.

This clonotype has a handful of counts. The chain uses TRBV12-3 or TRBV12-4 and TRBJ2-2, with 12 bases identical to TRBD1. The CDR3 loop spans 16 amino acids. J was trimmed by 4 bases and V by 6 bases; bases with no gene match: 6. This CDR3 is CASSLGQGALTGELFF. CDR3 DNA: TGTGCCAGCAGCCTGGGACAGGGGGCTCTCACCGGGGAGCTGTTTTTT.

This clonotype was seen a few times. This chain connects TRBV5-5 to TRBJ1-5; a weak D match, TRBD1 (5 bases). The V gene's germline CDR1 is SGHKS and CDR2 YYEKEE (reference sequence). There are 14 residues in the CDR3. V was shortened by 4 bases and J by 3 bases, with 11 bases between the two germline ends. CDR3 sequence (DNA): TGTGCCAGCAGCGTAGGGGTGACCAATCAGCCCCAGCATTTT. Translation: CASSVGVTNQPQHF.

In this sample, this clonotype turned up many times. V is TRBV4-3 and J is TRBJ2-2; D ambiguous. Germline-derived CDR1 and CDR2 are LGHNA and YSLEER. CDR3 length equals 15 residues. The V end was cut by 0 bases, the J end by 1 base, with 6 bases between. The CDR3 spells CASSQEGMNTGELFF. Written as DNA, the CDR3 is TGCGCCAGCAGCCAAGAAGGCATGAACACCGGGGAGCTGTTTTTT.

The chain is built from TRBV12-3 or TRBV12-4 and TRBJ1-1; no definite D call. Trimming took off 5 bases at V and 3 bases at J, with 13 bases between the two ends. The CDR3 sequence is 14 residues long. The CDR3 coding sequence is TGTGCCAGCAGTATTCGGGAGACGGACACTGAAGCTTTCTTT. This codes for CASSIRETDTEAFF.

The rearrangement uses TRBV12-3 or TRBV12-4 and TRBJ1-1, with a weak D call TRBD1 (5 bases). Trimming cost V 6 bases and J 5 bases, with 19 bases left between them. This CDR3 has 15 residues. CDR3 region: CASSPPGGGWTEAFF. In nucleotides, the CDR3 is TGTGCCAGCAGCCCACCCGGGGGGGGGTGGACTGAAGCTTTCTTT.

CDR3 region: CAWSSRPGRDTGELFF. CDR3 DNA: TGTGCCTGGAGTTCTCGACCTGGACGGGACACCGGGGAGCTGTTTTTT. The chain uses TRBV30 and TRBJ2-2; D unresolved. V lost 2 bases and J 3 bases, leaving 16 bases between the germline ends. Germline lookup yields CDR1 GTSNPN and CDR2 SVGIG (reference sequence). The CDR3 spans 16 residues.

This clonotype was observed many times. V and J are TRBV12-3 or TRBV12-4 and TRBJ2-7; 8 nucleotides line up with TRBD1. V dropped 0 bases and J dropped 5; count of bases not matched to a gene: 6. The CDR3 length is 15 residues. The CDR3: CASSLARQGSHEQYF. The CDR3 DNA is TGTGCCAGCAGTTTAGCGAGACAGGGGTCCCACGAGCAGTACTTC.

This clonotype was seen only a few times. This rearrangement joins TRBV10-3 to TRBJ2-3, with D possibly called TRBD1 or TRBD2 (5 bases each). This CDR3 is built from 14 residues. Looked up from germline, CDR1 is ENHRY and CDR2 is SYGVKD. Trimming pared 7 bases from V and 2 bases from J, leaving 13 bases between. In DNA form, the CDR3 reads TGTGCCATCACTTCAGGGAGTCCCACAGATACGCAGTATTTT. Translating gives CAITSGSPTDTQYF.

V gene TRBV4-3 combines with J gene TRBJ2-1; TRBD2 matches 10 bases. CDR1 LGHNA and CDR2 YSLEER come from the germline V gene. Trimming removed 0 bases from V and 0 bases from J; junction bases left unmatched: 8. This CDR3 has 19 residues. CDR3 sequence reads: CASSQELAGSSSSYNEQFF. CDR3 bases: TGCGCCAGCAGCCAAGAACTAGCGGGAAGTTCGAGCTCCTACAATGAGCAGTTCTTC.

This clonotype was observed at least ten times. This chain uses TRBV12-3 or TRBV12-4 with TRBJ2-1; unclear D gene. The CDR3 contains 15 residues. With 1 base removed from V and 6 bases from J, the gap between germline ends came to 13 bases. The CDR3 region is CASSLEGPISNEQFF. CDR3 DNA sequence: TGTGCCAGCAGTTTAGAGGGCCCCATCTCCAATGAGCAGTTCTTC.

This clonotype was detected a few times. The chain uses TRBV6-5 and TRBJ1-2, with D perhaps matching TRBD1 (5 bases). This CDR3 has 14 residues. V dropped 0 bases and J dropped 4 bases, with 9 bases sitting between them. In germline, CDR1 is MNHEY, CDR2 SVGAGI. CDR3 DNA sequence: TGTGCCAGCAGTTACTCCGCAGGGATCTATGGCTACACCTTC. It encodes CASSYSAGIYGYTF.

This clonotype was detected many times. The rearrangement links TRBV29-1 to TRBJ1-2; D ambiguous. V lost 4 bases to trimming and J lost 4 bases, with 19 bases between them. Germline CDR1 reads SQVTM; CDR2 reads ANQGSEA. The length of the CDR3 is 15 residues. This CDR3 reads CSVAASGGISYGYTF. DNA of the CDR3: TGCAGCGTTGCAGCGTCGGGCGGGATTAGCTATGGCTACACCTTC. The full variable domain, completed using reference TRBV29-1 and TRBJ1-2, is SAVISQKPSRDICQRGTSLTIQCQVDSQVTMMFWYRQQPGQSLTLIATANQGSEATYESGFVIDKFPISRPNLTFSTLTVSNMSPEDSSIYLCSVAASGGISYGYTFGSGTRLTVV.

This clonotype was seen a handful of times. The rearrangement joins TRBV12-3 or TRBV12-4 to TRBJ2-1; 10 bases are shared with TRBD2. The CDR3 spans 14 residues. Trimming removed 5 bases from V and 9 bases from J; junction bases left unmatched: 7. The chain's CDR3 is CASSRAGGPSEQFF. CDR3 DNA sequence: TGTGCCAGCAGTCGAGCGGGAGGGCCAAGTGAGCAGTTCTTC.

This clonotype was counted ten times or more. The rearrangement links TRBV20-1 to TRBJ2-4; 11 bases agree with TRBD1. The V and J ends lost 5 bases and 6 bases, in that order; junction bases with no gene match: 3. Germline V lookup: CDR1 DFQATT, CDR2 SNEGSKA (reference sequence). This CDR3 has 13 residues. The CDR3 reads CSAPGTGGNIQYF. The CDR3 DNA reads TGCAGTGCTCCCGGGACAGGGGGAAACATTCAGTACTTC.

The chain links TRBV27 to TRBJ2-1; TRBD2 aligns across 7 bases. The CDR3 loop spans 17 amino acids. V lost 9 bases and J lost 2; bases outside the gene matches: 16. CDR1 and CDR2 from the germline V gene are MNHEY and SMNVEV (reference sequence). The CDR3 reads CASLGRGGLRTYNEQFF. In DNA, the CDR3 is TGTGCCAGTCTCGGTCGCGGGGGATTACGCACCTACAATGAGCAGTTCTTC.

This clonotype has only a few counts. The V call is TRBV9, the J call TRBJ2-2, with 8 nucleotides matching TRBD2. Germline-derived CDR1 and CDR2 are SGDLS and YYNGEE. Trimming took 0 bases from V and 0 from J; bases not matched to a gene: 16. The CDR3 consists of 21 residues. As DNA, the CDR3 is TGTGCCAGCAGCGTAGCTAGGTTTGTTGGTAGCGGGACTCCGAACACCGGGGAGCTGTTTTTT. This translates into CASSVARFVGSGTPNTGELFF.

This clonotype was found a few times. The chain joins TRBV11-2 to TRBJ2-1, with D perhaps TRBD2 (5 bases). Germline CDR1 is SGHAT and CDR2 is FQNNGV. The CDR3 loop spans 15 amino acids. The V and J ends lost 5 bases and 8 bases respectively, with 19 bases between them. The CDR3 is CASSGPTGSAYEQFF. In DNA form, the CDR3 reads TGTGCCAGCAGCGGGCCGACTGGTAGCGCCTATGAGCAGTTCTTC.

With regard to this clonotype: A much larger clone lies a single base off, so this may be a read error. The J gene is TRBJ2-7, the V gene TRBV25-1; no clear D gene. Between the trimmed V and J ends, which lost 3 bases and 5 bases, there was a span of 2 bases. Germline assignment: CDR1 MGHDK and CDR2 SYGVNS. The length of the CDR3 is 10 residues. Here the CDR3 reads CASSDHEQYF. CDR3 coding DNA: TGTGCCAGCAGTGACCACGAGCAGTACTTC.

Details on this clonotype: The junction departs from the called germline gene at one end, perhaps through a read error. The J gene is TRBJ2-1, the V gene TRBV11-2; unclear D gene. The germline CDR1 and CDR2 sequences are SGHAT and FQNNGV. This CDR3 comprises 12 residues. CDR3 sequence reads: CASSLVYSEQFF. As DNA, the CDR3 is TGTGCCAGCAGCTTAGTGTACAGTGAGCAGTTCTTC.

The chain links TRBV27 to TRBJ2-5; D is possibly TRBD2 (5 bases). V lost 7 bases, J lost 2 bases, and 8 bases lay in between. The CDR3 covers 12 residues. The V gene's germline CDR1 is MNHEY and CDR2 SMNVEV (reference sequence). The CDR3 coding sequence is TGTGCCAGCAAGGACTTTCAAGAGACCCAGTACTTC. Its translation is CASKDFQETQYF.

In nucleotides, the CDR3 is TGCAGTGCTAGTTGGGGGGAGGAGACCCAGTACTTC. This gives the protein CSASWGEETQYF. The gene calls are TRBV20-1 and TRBJ2-5, with TRBD2 as a possible D gene (6 bases). Germline V gene lookup returns CDR1 DFQATT and CDR2 SNEGSKA (reference sequence). V lost 3 bases, J lost 5 bases, and 10 bases lay in between. This CDR3 is built from 12 residues.

This clonotype was detected only a few times. This sequence joins TRBV3-1 and TRBJ1-2; no reliable D call. The CDR3 loop spans 12 amino acids. V was trimmed by 0 bases and J by 6 bases, leaving 5 bases between them. CDR1 and CDR2 (germline): LGHDT, YNNKEL (reference sequence). Here the CDR3 reads CASSQDQHGYTF. In nucleotides, the CDR3 is TGTGCCAGCAGCCAAGACCAGCATGGCTACACCTTC.

This clonotype was observed many times. The J gene is TRBJ2-1, the V gene TRBV12-3 or TRBV12-4; 10 bases fit TRBD1. V dropped 5 bases and J dropped 6; count of bases not matched to a gene: 1. This CDR3 is 13 amino acids long. CDR3 bases: TGTGCCAGCAGTCGGGACAGGGGCAATGAGCAGTTCTTC. Residues: CASSRDRGNEQFF.

In its sample, this clonotype was seen a few times. The gene calls are TRBV5-1 and TRBJ2-3, with TRBD1 identical over 7 bases. Per the germline V gene, CDR1 is SGHRS and CDR2 is YFSETQ. This CDR3 comprises 17 residues. J gave up 5 bases and V 4 bases, and 16 bases lay outside the gene matches. CDR3: CASSVGWDRPWGDTQYF. As DNA, the CDR3 is TGCGCCAGCAGCGTGGGGTGGGACAGACCCTGGGGAGATACGCAGTATTTT.

This clonotype was observed a few times. The chain uses TRBV12-3 or TRBV12-4 and TRBJ2-5; D gene unclear. This CDR3 has 12 amino acids. The V end lost 3 bases, the J end lost 1 base, and 3 bases lay between the germline ends. CDR3 region: CASSFFQETQYF. CDR3 nucleotides: TGTGCCAGCAGTTTTTTCCAAGAGACCCAGTACTTC.

This clonotype was seen more than once but under ten times. This chain uses TRBV15 with TRBJ1-5; the D is unclear. CDR3 size: 15 residues. In germline, CDR1 is LNHNV, CDR2 YYDKDF (reference sequence). The V gene lost 4 bases and the J gene lost 6 bases, with 16 bases spanning the gap. CDR3 DNA: TGTGCCACCAGCAAAAAGGTTCAAACGACTCAGCCCCAGCATTTT. This sequence encodes CATSKKVQTTQPQHF.

The sample holds a few counts of this clonotype. V gene TRBV7-8 combines with J gene TRBJ1-4; 7 bases match TRBD1. Unmatched junction bases numbered 6, after V lost 3 bases and J lost 5 bases. The CDR3 has 15 amino acids. Looked up from germline, CDR1 is SGHVS and CDR2 is FQNEAQ. CDR3 sequence reads: CASSFMGQLNEKLFF. In nucleotides, the CDR3 is TGTGCCAGCAGCTTTATGGGACAGCTAAATGAAAAACTGTTTTTT.

The chain links TRBV12-3 or TRBV12-4 to TRBJ1-4; possible D gene TRBD1, 5 bases. The CDR3 consists of 15 residues. The germline V and J ends were trimmed by 7 bases and 5 bases, with 17 bases remaining between them. The CDR3 nucleotides are TGTGCCAGCATTCGGGGCAGGTTTTCGAATGAAAAACTGTTTTTT. This gives the protein CASIRGRFSNEKLFF.

The sample holds many counts of this clonotype. The chain couples TRBV29-1 to TRBJ2-2, with no clear D. V shed 1 base and J shed 10 bases, with 13 bases lying between them. The CDR3 contains 13 residues. Germline CDR1 SQVTM, CDR2 ANQGSEA. The CDR3 is CSVEGGEVEELFF. CDR3 in DNA: TGCAGCGTTGAAGGAGGCGAAGTGGAGGAGCTGTTTTTT.

V gene TRBV10-3 combines with J gene TRBJ2-3; 8 bases agree with TRBD2. The CDR3 spans 13 residues. CDR1 is ENHRY and CDR2 is SYGVKD in the germline V gene. Germline trimming cut 7 bases from V and 3 bases from J; bases unmatched to any gene: 3. CDR3 nucleotides: TGTGCCATCATGGGACTAGTTACAGATACGCAGTATTTT. The encoded protein is CAIMGLVTDTQYF.